A selection of T cell receptor beta chains follows, all from one sample in a study of T cells in Graves' hyperthyroidism and ophthalmopathy. One entry per CDR3 protein, called by TCRdb with MiXCR from the multiplex PCR reads. The sample contains hundreds of thousands of distinct CDR3 sequences, 38% of which appear only once. Sample: blood. The receptor set was obtained from a young man with Graves' hyperthyroidism. CDR3s include the opening cysteine and the closing phenylalanine or tryptophan. Clone sizes are given selectively: once, few, many, or a class where the clone is expanded.

j_call: TRBJ1-1
clone_size: -
v_call: TRBV6-5
cdr3_aa: CASSYRGEMGTEAFF

j_call: TRBJ2-2
clone_size: many
v_call: TRBV24-1
cdr3_aa: CATSDPRTRSEELFF

j_call: TRBJ2-7
clone_size: few
v_call: TRBV7-3
cdr3_aa: CASSLTTDYEQYF

j_call: TRBJ1-2
clone_size: -
v_call: TRBV20-1
cdr3_aa: CSASLWVNQPYGYTF

j_call: TRBJ1-3
clone_size: -
v_call: TRBV29-1
cdr3_aa: CSVNIGLSGNTIYF

j_call: TRBJ2-7
clone_size: -
v_call: TRBV25-1
cdr3_aa: CASSYSGVLGRGEEQYF

j_call: TRBJ1-5
clone_size: many
v_call: TRBV12-3/TRBV12-4
cdr3_aa: CASTPGQGNQPQHF

j_call: TRBJ1-1
clone_size: few
v_call: TRBV5-5
cdr3_aa: CASSRQGGLEAFF

j_call: TRBJ2-5
clone_size: many
v_call: TRBV7-8
cdr3_aa: CASSLGTGGAETQYF

j_call: TRBJ1-1
clone_size: many
v_call: TRBV19
cdr3_aa: CASSIAMNTEAFF

j_call: TRBJ1-3
clone_size: -
v_call: TRBV12-3/TRBV12-4
cdr3_aa: CASTASRGIYF

j_call: TRBJ2-7
clone_size: -
v_call: TRBV5-4
cdr3_aa: CASGGGTSGFEQYF

j_call: TRBJ1-4
clone_size: many
v_call: TRBV20-1
cdr3_aa: CSARDHGATNEKLFF

j_call: TRBJ2-7
clone_size: -
v_call: TRBV2
cdr3_aa: CASSEGGRGYEQYF

j_call: TRBJ2-5
clone_size: once
v_call: TRBV20-1
cdr3_aa: CSAWGLAVQETQYF

j_call: TRBJ2-5
clone_size: -
v_call: TRBV5-1
cdr3_aa: CASSVAGTSGEETQYF

j_call: TRBJ2-5
clone_size: few
v_call: TRBV5-1
cdr3_aa: CASSWSGAQETQYF

j_call: TRBJ1-1
clone_size: many
v_call: TRBV29-1
cdr3_aa: CSSRGTANTEAFF

j_call: TRBJ1-5
clone_size: few
v_call: TRBV29-1
cdr3_aa: CSVEEGWGQPQHF

j_call: TRBJ2-5
clone_size: few
v_call: TRBV19
cdr3_aa: CASSISSGGWETQYF

j_call: TRBJ1-6
clone_size: -
v_call: TRBV15
cdr3_aa: CATSSGTGRSPLHF

j_call: TRBJ1-2
clone_size: -
v_call: TRBV12-3/TRBV12-4
cdr3_aa: CASAMKRGSYGYTF

j_call: TRBJ1-2
clone_size: -
v_call: TRBV6-5
cdr3_aa: CASSLGIDRKIYGYTF

j_call: TRBJ1-5
clone_size: -
v_call: TRBV19
cdr3_aa: CASSRNTGLMWNQPQHF

j_call: TRBJ2-2
clone_size: -
v_call: TRBV5-4
cdr3_aa: CASSLAIHRTGELFF

j_call: TRBJ1-5
clone_size: -
v_call: TRBV10-3
cdr3_aa: CAISESRGVNQPQHF

j_call: TRBJ1-5
clone_size: few
v_call: TRBV19
cdr3_aa: CASSDWGASNQPQHF

j_call: TRBJ1-1
clone_size: -
v_call: TRBV12-3/TRBV12-4
cdr3_aa: CASSSGTGLSTEAFF

j_call: TRBJ1-1
clone_size: few
v_call: TRBV6-5
cdr3_aa: CASSYSDMNTEAFF

j_call: TRBJ2-7
clone_size: -
v_call: TRBV14
cdr3_aa: CASSPVLRDPEQYF

j_call: TRBJ1-2
clone_size: many
v_call: TRBV12-3/TRBV12-4
cdr3_aa: CASSSPGQGYYGYTF

j_call: TRBJ2-5
clone_size: many
v_call: TRBV29-1
cdr3_aa: CSVELAGEQETQYF

j_call: TRBJ2-5
clone_size: -
v_call: TRBV20-1
cdr3_aa: CSASSSGQEAQYF

j_call: TRBJ2-2
clone_size: -
v_call: TRBV20-1
cdr3_aa: CSAGGTTNGELFF

j_call: TRBJ1-4
clone_size: few
v_call: TRBV7-9
cdr3_aa: CASSLDRVPNEKLFF

j_call: TRBJ1-2
clone_size: -
v_call: TRBV25-1
cdr3_aa: CASGQGAGYTF

j_call: TRBJ1-1
clone_size: few
v_call: TRBV7-9
cdr3_aa: CASSLAGPWGVNTEAFF

j_call: TRBJ2-7
clone_size: many
v_call: TRBV6-1
cdr3_aa: CASSPGLVYEQYF

j_call: TRBJ2-6
clone_size: -
v_call: TRBV7-7
cdr3_aa: CAAGSGANVLTF

j_call: TRBJ2-2
clone_size: many
v_call: TRBV9
cdr3_aa: CASSIRTGANTGELFF

j_call: TRBJ2-2
clone_size: -
v_call: TRBV25-1
cdr3_aa: CASSARTANTGELFF

j_call: TRBJ2-5
clone_size: -
v_call: TRBV7-8
cdr3_aa: CASSLLDRGQETQYF

j_call: TRBJ1-1
clone_size: -
v_call: TRBV12-3/TRBV12-4
cdr3_aa: CTSRPDRPPSEAFF

j_call: TRBJ2-5
clone_size: many
v_call: TRBV7-8
cdr3_aa: CASSRSSGSSETQYF

j_call: TRBJ2-7
clone_size: -
v_call: TRBV20-1
cdr3_aa: CSAFTGGQYF

j_call: TRBJ1-1
clone_size: -
v_call: TRBV24-1
cdr3_aa: CATSDFMPVADRVNTEAFF

j_call: TRBJ2-5
clone_size: -
v_call: TRBV7-6
cdr3_aa: CASSLTRGGLETQYF

j_call: TRBJ2-5
clone_size: few
v_call: TRBV7-8
cdr3_aa: CASSRSSRGQETQYF

j_call: TRBJ1-3
clone_size: -
v_call: TRBV5-1
cdr3_aa: CASSDGTVSGNTIYF